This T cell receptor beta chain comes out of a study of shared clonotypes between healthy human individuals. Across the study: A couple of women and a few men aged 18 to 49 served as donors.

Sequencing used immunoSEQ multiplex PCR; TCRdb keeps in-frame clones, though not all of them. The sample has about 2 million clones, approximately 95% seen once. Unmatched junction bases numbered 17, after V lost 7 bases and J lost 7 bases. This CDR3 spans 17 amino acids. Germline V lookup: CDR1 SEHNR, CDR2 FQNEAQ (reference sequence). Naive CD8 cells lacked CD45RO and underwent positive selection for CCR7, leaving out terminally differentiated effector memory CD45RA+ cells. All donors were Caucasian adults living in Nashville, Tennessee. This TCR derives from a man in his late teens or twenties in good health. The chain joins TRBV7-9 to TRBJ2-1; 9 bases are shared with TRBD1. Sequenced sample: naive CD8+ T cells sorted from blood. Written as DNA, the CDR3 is TGTGCCAGCACCCACCCCCTAGGGACAGGGATTGGTAATGAGCAGTTCTTC. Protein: CASTHPLGTGIGNEQFF.